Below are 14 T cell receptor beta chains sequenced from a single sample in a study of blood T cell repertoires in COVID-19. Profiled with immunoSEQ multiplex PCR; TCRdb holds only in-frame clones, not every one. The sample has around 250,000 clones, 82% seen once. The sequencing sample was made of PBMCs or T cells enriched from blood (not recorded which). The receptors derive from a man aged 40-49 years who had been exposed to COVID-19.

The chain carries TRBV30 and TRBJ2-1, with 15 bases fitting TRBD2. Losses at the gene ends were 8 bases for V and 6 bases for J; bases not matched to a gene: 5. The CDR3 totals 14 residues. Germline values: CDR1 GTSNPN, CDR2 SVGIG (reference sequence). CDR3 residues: CAGWTSGRVNEQFF. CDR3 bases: TGTGCCGGATGGACTAGCGGGAGGGTCAATGAGCAGTTCTTC.

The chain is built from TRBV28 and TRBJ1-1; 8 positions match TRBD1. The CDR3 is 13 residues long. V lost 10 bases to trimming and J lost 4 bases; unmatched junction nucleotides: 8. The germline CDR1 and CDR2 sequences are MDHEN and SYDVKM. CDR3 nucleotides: TGTGCCACCAGGGGGCTTATTGGCACTGAAGCTTTCTTT. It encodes CATRGLIGTEAFF. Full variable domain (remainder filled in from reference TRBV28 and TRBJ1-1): DVKVTQSSRYLVKRTGEKVFLECVQDMDHENMFWYRQDPGLGLRLIYFSYDVKMKEKGDIPEGYSVSREKKERFSLILESASTNQTSMYLCATRGLIGTEAFFGQGTRLTVV.

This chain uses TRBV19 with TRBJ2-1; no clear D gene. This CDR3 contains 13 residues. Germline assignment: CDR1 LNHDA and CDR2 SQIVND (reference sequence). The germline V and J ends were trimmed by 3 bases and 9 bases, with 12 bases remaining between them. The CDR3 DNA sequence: TGTGCCAGTAGTATCGCGGAGCACTTTGAGCAGTTCTTC. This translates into CASSIAEHFEQFF.

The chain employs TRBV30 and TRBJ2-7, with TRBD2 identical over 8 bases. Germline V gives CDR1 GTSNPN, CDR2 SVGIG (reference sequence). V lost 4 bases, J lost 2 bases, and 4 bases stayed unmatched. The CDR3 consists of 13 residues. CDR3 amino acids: CAWTPGLAYEQYF. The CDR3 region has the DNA TGTGCCTGGACCCCGGGACTAGCCTACGAGCAGTACTTC.

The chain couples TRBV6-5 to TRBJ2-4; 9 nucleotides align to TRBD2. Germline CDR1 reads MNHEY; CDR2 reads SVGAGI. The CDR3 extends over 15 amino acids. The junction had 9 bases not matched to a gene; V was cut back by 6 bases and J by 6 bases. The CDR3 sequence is CASRDSGRGINIQYF. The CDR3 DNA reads TGTGCCAGCAGGGATAGCGGGAGAGGGATAAACATTCAGTACTTC.

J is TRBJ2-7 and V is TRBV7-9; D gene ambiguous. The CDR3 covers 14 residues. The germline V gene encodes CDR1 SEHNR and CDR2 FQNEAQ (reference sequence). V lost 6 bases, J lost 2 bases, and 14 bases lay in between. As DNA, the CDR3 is TGTGCCAGCAGACTCTTCGACTCAACCTACGAGCAGTACTTC. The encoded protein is CASRLFDSTYEQYF.

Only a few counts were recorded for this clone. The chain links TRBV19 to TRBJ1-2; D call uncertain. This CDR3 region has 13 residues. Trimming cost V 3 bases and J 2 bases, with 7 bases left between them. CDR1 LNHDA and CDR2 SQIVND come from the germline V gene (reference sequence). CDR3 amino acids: CASSMRGNYGYTF. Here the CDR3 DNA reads TGTGCCAGTAGTATGAGAGGAAACTATGGCTACACCTTC.

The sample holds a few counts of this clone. In DNA, the CDR3 is TGTGCCAGCAGTGTCTGGGCCCCGTACCAAGAGACCCAGTACTTC. Encoded protein: CASSVWAPYQETQYF. The chain joins TRBV2 to TRBJ2-5; unclear D gene. Per the germline V gene, CDR1 is SNHLY and CDR2 is FYNNEI. V was pared by 4 bases and J by 0 bases, with 12 bases between. The CDR3 totals 15 residues.

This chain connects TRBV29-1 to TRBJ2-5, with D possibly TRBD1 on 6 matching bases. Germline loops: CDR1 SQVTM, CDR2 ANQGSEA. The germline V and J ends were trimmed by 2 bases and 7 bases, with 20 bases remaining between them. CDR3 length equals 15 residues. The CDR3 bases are TGCAGCGTTGAATGGAACAGGGTCGGCGAAGGGACCCAGTACTTC. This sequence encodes CSVEWNRVGEGTQYF.

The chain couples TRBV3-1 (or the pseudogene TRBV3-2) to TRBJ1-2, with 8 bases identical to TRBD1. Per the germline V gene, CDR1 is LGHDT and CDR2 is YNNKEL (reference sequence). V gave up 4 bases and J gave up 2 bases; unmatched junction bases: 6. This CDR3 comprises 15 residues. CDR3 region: CASSPSGQANYGYTF. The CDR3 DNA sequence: TGTGCCAGCAGCCCTTCGGGACAGGCAAACTATGGCTACACCTTC.

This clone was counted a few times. The CDR3 DNA reads TGTGCCAGCAGCTTGGGGCGGCGGAATCAGCCCCAGCATTTT. Translation: CASSLGRRNQPQHF. The chain carries TRBV7-8 and TRBJ1-5; weak D call: TRBD1 (5 bases). There are 14 residues in the CDR3. The V end was cut by 3 bases, the J end by 4 bases, with 10 bases between. Looked up from germline, CDR1 is SGHVS and CDR2 is FQNEAQ. The whole variable domain, filled in from reference TRBV7-8 and TRBJ1-5, reads GAGVSQSPRYKVAKRGQDVALRCDPISGHVSLFWYQQALGQGPEFLTYFQNEAQLDKSGLPSDRFFAERPEGSVSTLKIQRTQQEDSAVYLCASSLGRRNQPQHFGDGTRLSIL.

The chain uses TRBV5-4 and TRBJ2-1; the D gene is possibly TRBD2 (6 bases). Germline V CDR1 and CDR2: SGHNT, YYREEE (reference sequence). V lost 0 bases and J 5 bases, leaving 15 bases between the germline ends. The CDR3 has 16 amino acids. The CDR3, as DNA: TGTGCCAGCAGCTTGGGATTCGGGAGTAGGAACAATGAGCAGTTCTTC. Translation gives CASSLGFGSRNNEQFF. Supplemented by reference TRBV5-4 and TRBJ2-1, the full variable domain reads ETGVTQSPTHLIKTRGQQVTLRCSSQSGHNTVSWYQQALGQGPQFIFQYYREEENGRGNFPPRFSGLQFPNYSSELNVNALELDDSALYLCASSLGFGSRNNEQFFGPGTRLTVL.

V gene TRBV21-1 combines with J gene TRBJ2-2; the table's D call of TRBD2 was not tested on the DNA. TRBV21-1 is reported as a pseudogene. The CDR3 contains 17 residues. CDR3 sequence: CASSTREDSDYTGELFF. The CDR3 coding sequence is TGTGCCAGCAGCACGCGGGAGGACAGTGACTACACCGGGGAGCTGTTTTTT.

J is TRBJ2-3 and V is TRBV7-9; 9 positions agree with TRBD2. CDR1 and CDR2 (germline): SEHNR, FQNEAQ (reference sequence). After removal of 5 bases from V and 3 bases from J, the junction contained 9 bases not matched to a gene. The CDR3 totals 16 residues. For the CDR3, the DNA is TGTGCCAGCAGCCTCAGGGCGGGAGGGGGAACAGATACGCAGTATTTT. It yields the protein CASSLRAGGGTDTQYF.